A selection of T cell receptor beta chains follows, all from one sample in a study of response to subunit inactivated influenza vaccine. TCRdb re-called the RT-PCR reads through MiXCR, storing one row per CDR3 protein. In the table there are about 650,000 distinct CDR3 sequences, 15% to 18% of which are singletons. This material consisted of PBMCs from blood, taken 11 to 12 days after vaccination. These receptors all come from a man aged 50 to 60 who received an inactivated influenza vaccine. CDR3s include the opening cysteine and the closing phenylalanine or tryptophan. The D gene is left open where the match is weak. Size is stated for part of the rows, as once, few or many counts, or as a class when the clone is expanded.

DNA: TGCAGTGCTAGAGTGGTGGGGAATTCACCCCTCCACTTT
CDR3: CSARVVGNSPLHF
V: TRBV20-1
size: few
D: .
J: TRBJ1-6

DNA: TGTGCCAGCAGTGTAGCGCGGGTGAGGGCGGCGTACACTGAAGCTTTCTTT
CDR3: CASSVARVRAAYTEAFF
V: TRBV12-3/TRBV12-4
size: .
D: .
J: TRBJ1-1

DNA: TGCGCCAGCAGCTTGGGTGAGGCGGCTAGCGGGAGTCGTTCCTACGAGCAGTTCTTC
CDR3: CASSLGEAASGSRSYEQFF
V: TRBV5-1
size: .
D: TRBD2
J: TRBJ2-1

DNA: TGCAGTGCCCTCATAGCGGGAGCTAGCACAGATACGCAGTATTTT
CDR3: CSALIAGASTDTQYF
V: TRBV20-1
size: few
D: TRBD2
J: TRBJ2-3

DNA: TGTGCCGCTGGACAGGGGGTAAAGACCCAGTACTTC
CDR3: CAAGQGVKTQYF
V: TRBV10-3
size: .
D: TRBD1
J: TRBJ2-5

DNA: TGTGCCAGCAGCTTTTCCGGGCGCGCCTATGGCTACACCTTC
CDR3: CASSFSGRAYGYTF
V: TRBV5-6
size: .
D: .
J: TRBJ1-2

DNA: TGTGCCAGCAGCCCTAATACTAGAACTGAGCAGTTCTTC
CDR3: CASSPNTRTEQFF
V: TRBV7-2
size: many
D: .
J: TRBJ2-1

DNA: TGTGCCAGCAGCCTACGAAGAGACCGAGAGACCCAGTACTTC
CDR3: CASSLRRDRETQYF
V: TRBV7-2
size: few
D: .
J: TRBJ2-5

DNA: TGTGCCAGCAGCCAAGAGTTAGCGAACACTGAAGCTTTCTTT
CDR3: CASSQELANTEAFF
V: TRBV3-1
size: few
D: .
J: TRBJ1-1

DNA: TGTGCCACCAGTGATCCCGGGACCAAGGTCAATGAGCAGTTCTTC
CDR3: CATSDPGTKVNEQFF
V: TRBV24-1
size: few
D: .
J: TRBJ2-1

DNA: TGCAGTGTTCTTCGGAGCGGGAGGACCTACGAGCAGTACTTC
CDR3: CSVLRSGRTYEQYF
V: TRBV20-1
size: many
D: TRBD2
J: TRBJ2-7

DNA: TGTGCCAGTAGTCCCGGACTAGCCTCCTACAATGAGCAGTTCTTC
CDR3: CASSPGLASYNEQFF
V: TRBV19
size: .
D: TRBD2
J: TRBJ2-1

DNA: TGTGCCAGCAGTTCCGGGACAGGGCGAAGAGAGACCCAGTACTTC
CDR3: CASSSGTGRRETQYF
V: TRBV6-5
size: few
D: TRBD1
J: TRBJ2-5

DNA: TGTCCCAGCAGCTTCGGGGGTAGCACAGATACGCAGTATTTT
CDR3: CPSSFGGSTDTQYF
V: TRBV7-3
size: .
D: .
J: TRBJ2-3

DNA: TGTGCCAGCAGGGGACGCCGGGCCCAGAATAATTCACCCCTCCACTTT
CDR3: CASRGRRAQNNSPLHF
V: TRBV12-3/TRBV12-4
size: many
D: .
J: TRBJ1-6

DNA: TGTGCCAGCAGCTCGACTAGCGTACCGCAGGCGGAGCAGTTCTTC
CDR3: CASSSTSVPQAEQFF
V: TRBV7-2
size: few
D: TRBD2
J: TRBJ2-1

DNA: TGCGCCAGCAGCTTGGGGGCTTTAGCGGGGGGCCAAGAGACCCAGTACTTC
CDR3: CASSLGALAGGQETQYF
V: TRBV5-1
size: .
D: TRBD2
J: TRBJ2-5

DNA: TGTGCCAGCAGACCGGACATCGGGACGCAGTATTTT
CDR3: CASRPDIGTQYF
V: TRBV5-4
size: .
D: .
J: TRBJ2-3

DNA: TGTGCCACCATGCTAGCGGGAGGAGAGCAGTACTTC
CDR3: CATMLAGGEQYF
V: TRBV24-1
size: few
D: TRBD2
J: TRBJ2-7

DNA: TGCAGTGCTAGAGATGAAGGGGTCGGGCGGGAGGCCCTTTACGATGAGCAGTTCTTC
CDR3: CSARDEGVGREALYDEQFF
V: TRBV20-1
size: few
D: TRBD2
J: TRBJ2-1

DNA: TGCAGTGCCGCGGTCGGGACAGGGGGTTGGAATGAGCAGTTCTTC
CDR3: CSAAVGTGGWNEQFF
V: TRBV20-1
size: few
D: TRBD1
J: TRBJ2-1

DNA: TGCAGCGGTACGGGGCCAGGTCTCGAGCAGTACTTC
CDR3: CSGTGPGLEQYF
V: TRBV29-1
size: many
D: .
J: TRBJ2-7

DNA: TGCGCCAGCAGCTTTGGACAGGTCAGCTCCTACAATGAGCAGTTCTTC
CDR3: CASSFGQVSSYNEQFF
V: TRBV5-1
size: many
D: TRBD1
J: TRBJ2-1

DNA: TGTGCCAGCAGTGATCCCTCACCCCTCCACTTT
CDR3: CASSDPSPLHF
V: TRBV2
size: .
D: .
J: TRBJ1-6

DNA: TGTGCCAGCAGTGATGAGACAGGGGAGGGTTCACCCCTCCACTTT
CDR3: CASSDETGEGSPLHF
V: TRBV2
size: .
D: TRBD1
J: TRBJ1-6

DNA: TGTGCCAGCAGCCTGGACAGGGGGCGAGGCTACACCTTC
CDR3: CASSLDRGRGYTF
V: TRBV3-1
size: .
D: TRBD1
J: TRBJ1-2

DNA: TGTGCCAGCATTCGCGGCCCAAGGGAGACCCAGTACTTC
CDR3: CASIRGPRETQYF
V: TRBV2
size: .
D: .
J: TRBJ2-5

DNA: TGTGCCAGCAGGTCTACTAGCGCGGATACGCAGTATTTT
CDR3: CASRSTSADTQYF
V: TRBV11-2
size: few
D: TRBD2
J: TRBJ2-3

DNA: TGTGCCAGCAGCCCAGACATGACTATTTACAATGAGCAGTTCTTC
CDR3: CASSPDMTIYNEQFF
V: TRBV11-2
size: .
D: .
J: TRBJ2-1

DNA: TGCAGCCCTCGGGACAGCGGTAACAATGAGCAGTTCTTC
CDR3: CSPRDSGNNEQFF
V: TRBV20-1
size: few
D: TRBD1
J: TRBJ2-1

DNA: TGTGCCAGCTCACCACCGGTGGGAACTAGCTCCTACAATGAGCAGTTCTTC
CDR3: CASSPPVGTSSYNEQFF
V: TRBV18
size: few
D: .
J: TRBJ2-1

DNA: TGTGCCAGCATTAAGGGTCGGACAGTAACTAGCAATCAGCCCCAGCATTTT
CDR3: CASIKGRTVTSNQPQHF
V: TRBV27
size: few
D: .
J: TRBJ1-5

DNA: TGCGCCAGCAGCTTACAGGGAGGGGATCAGTACTTC
CDR3: CASSLQGGDQYF
V: TRBV5-1
size: .
D: .
J: TRBJ2-4

DNA: TGTGCCAGCAGCCTACAGGGGGGCCGGGGGGCCAAAAACATTCAGTACTTC
CDR3: CASSLQGGRGAKNIQYF
V: TRBV5-6
size: many
D: TRBD1
J: TRBJ2-4

DNA: TGTGCCACCAGCCTGGAAGCTGAAGCTTTCTTT
CDR3: CATSLEAEAFF
V: TRBV15
size: .
D: .
J: TRBJ1-1

DNA: TGTGCCAGCAGTTTTAGGGGGGTCGACGGGGAGCTGTTTTTT
CDR3: CASSFRGVDGELFF
V: TRBV12-3/TRBV12-4
size: .
D: .
J: TRBJ2-2

DNA: TGTGCCAGCAGCTGGAGACAGGGTCACAATGAGCAGTTCTTC
CDR3: CASSWRQGHNEQFF
V: TRBV11-2
size: .
D: TRBD1
J: TRBJ2-1

DNA: TGTGCCAGCAGTTTTCTAACCGGGACCCAGTACTTC
CDR3: CASSFLTGTQYF
V: TRBV12-3/TRBV12-4
size: few
D: .
J: TRBJ2-5

DNA: TGTGCCAGCAGCCAAGGGAGATACACTAGCGGGTTCACAGATACGCAGTATTTT
CDR3: CASSQGRYTSGFTDTQYF
V: TRBV6-2/TRBV6-3
size: few
D: TRBD2
J: TRBJ2-3

DNA: TGTGCCAGCAGTCGGGACCGCGACTTAGAGCCCCAGCATTTT
CDR3: CASSRDRDLEPQHF
V: TRBV6-1
size: few
D: .
J: TRBJ1-5

DNA: TGTGCCAGCAGCCAGAGACTAGCGGGAGGGGGGGATGAGCAGTTCTTC
CDR3: CASSQRLAGGGDEQFF
V: TRBV7-2
size: .
D: TRBD2
J: TRBJ2-1

DNA: TGTGCCAGCAGGGGGGCAGACGGTATCTACAATGAGCAGTTCTTC
CDR3: CASRGADGIYNEQFF
V: TRBV12-3/TRBV12-4
size: many
D: .
J: TRBJ2-1

DNA: TGCAGTGCTAGACGGGGTCCCTACAATGAGCAGTTCTTC
CDR3: CSARRGPYNEQFF
V: TRBV20-1
size: few
D: .
J: TRBJ2-1

DNA: TGTGCCAGCAGCTTAGGGGGTAGCGGCTCGTGGAATGAGCAGTTCTTC
CDR3: CASSLGGSGSWNEQFF
V: TRBV11-3
size: .
D: .
J: TRBJ2-1

DNA: TGTGCCAGCAGCCCCGGACAGGGGGGGGTCACAGATACGCAGTATTTT
CDR3: CASSPGQGGVTDTQYF
V: TRBV12-3/TRBV12-4
size: .
D: TRBD1
J: TRBJ2-3

DNA: TGTGCCAGCAGCTTGCAACAGGGGGCCCCCTCCTACAATGAGCAGTTCTTC
CDR3: CASSLQQGAPSYNEQFF
V: TRBV5-5
size: few
D: TRBD1
J: TRBJ2-1

DNA: TGCGCCAGCAGCCAAGATCTACTAGCGGATAACACCGGGGAGCTGTTTTTT
CDR3: CASSQDLLADNTGELFF
V: TRBV4-3
size: .
D: TRBD2
J: TRBJ2-2

DNA: TGTGCCAGCTCACCACTGCAGGGGGCGAATTCACCCCTCCACTTT
CDR3: CASSPLQGANSPLHF
V: TRBV18
size: .
D: TRBD1
J: TRBJ1-6

DNA: TGTGCCAGCAGCTTTGTGGCTAGCGGATACAATGAGCAGTTCTTC
CDR3: CASSFVASGYNEQFF
V: TRBV7-9
size: .
D: TRBD2
J: TRBJ2-1

DNA: TGTGCCAGCGAAAGGAGGGACGGGCACTACGAGCAGTACTTC
CDR3: CASERRDGHYEQYF
V: TRBV5-6
size: many
D: .
J: TRBJ2-7

DNA: TGCAGTGCTAAAACCCCTCGTAATGAGCAGTTCTTC
CDR3: CSAKTPRNEQFF
V: TRBV20-1
size: .
D: .
J: TRBJ2-1

DNA: TGTGCCAGCAGTTTATCTGAATTCAGGGAGATAGCCAAAAACATTCAGTACTTC
CDR3: CASSLSEFREIAKNIQYF
V: TRBV28
size: .
D: .
J: TRBJ2-4

DNA: TGCAGTGGCGGGGACGGAGATACGCAGTATTTT
CDR3: CSGGDGDTQYF
V: TRBV20-1
size: .
D: .
J: TRBJ2-3

DNA: TGTGCCAGCAGCTTACGGGAAGTTTACACTGAAGCTTTCTTT
CDR3: CASSLREVYTEAFF
V: TRBV7-2
size: .
D: .
J: TRBJ1-1

DNA: TGCACCAGCAGCCAAGCGGTTGGAGGGCCCTACGAGCAGTACTTC
CDR3: CTSSQAVGGPYEQYF
V: TRBV1
size: .
D: .
J: TRBJ2-7